This T cell receptor beta chain comes out of a study of identical twins. Details on this clonotype: Its antigen is unknown.

Germline assignment: CDR1 MNHEY and CDR2 SMNVEV (reference sequence). This CDR3 is 14 amino acids long. The V gene lost 5 bases and the J gene lost 0 bases, with 10 bases spanning the gap. TCRdb called the 5' RACE reads again in MiXCR, with one record for every CDR3 protein. The profile covers approximately 350,000 distinct CDR3 sequences, with 9% to 15% appearing a single time and 7.2% taken by the ten largest. Study-level results: It was possible that invariant MAIT and iNKT cells partly confounded the zero-insertion analyses. Out-of-frame alpha sequences that twins shared showed excess low generation probability. In cord blood, abundant beta clonotypes had fewer insertions; memory showed no trend. Instead of following the same donors, the conclusions were based on cross-sectional statistical analysis.

In addition, the sample was reused for a study of yellow fever vaccine responses in identical twins.

The rearrangement uses TRBV27 and TRBJ1-1, with no clear D. This receptor was taken from a woman younger than 35 in good health. The sample taken for sequencing was CD8+ T cells sorted from blood. CDR3 amino acids: CASSKFSMNTEAFF. The DNA for the CDR3 is TGTGCCAGCAGTAAATTCAGCATGAACACTGAAGCTTTCTTT.